This entry features one T cell receptor beta chain sequence. Its antigen is currently unknown. In germline, CDR1 is SEHNR, CDR2 FQNEAQ (reference sequence). Losses at the gene ends were 5 bases for V and 0 bases for J; bases not matched to a gene: 2. The CDR3 totals 14 residues. The sample is drawn from a study of cytomegalovirus exposure and HLA in healthy donors. General study findings and limits: Further analysis, carried out later, found HLA-associated TCR beta chains more clonally expanded than equally common other chains. Earlier analysis found most TCR beta V segments productive about 87% or about 30% of the time.

PCR involved 60 Vbeta and 13 Jbeta primers. Sequencing was performed with immunoSEQ multiplex PCR; in TCRdb, only in-frame clones are kept and a portion is missing. The table records about 130,000 clones, roughly 76% of them present only once. The chain links TRBV7-9 to TRBJ1-1, with 8 bases aligning to TRBD1. This TCR was sampled from a woman aged 45-59 years in good health and CMV-seronegative. Input material: PBMCs. The CDR3 region has the DNA TGTGCCAGCAGCCCGACAGGGGTGAACACTGAAGCTTTCTTT. The encoded protein is CASSPTGVNTEAFF.